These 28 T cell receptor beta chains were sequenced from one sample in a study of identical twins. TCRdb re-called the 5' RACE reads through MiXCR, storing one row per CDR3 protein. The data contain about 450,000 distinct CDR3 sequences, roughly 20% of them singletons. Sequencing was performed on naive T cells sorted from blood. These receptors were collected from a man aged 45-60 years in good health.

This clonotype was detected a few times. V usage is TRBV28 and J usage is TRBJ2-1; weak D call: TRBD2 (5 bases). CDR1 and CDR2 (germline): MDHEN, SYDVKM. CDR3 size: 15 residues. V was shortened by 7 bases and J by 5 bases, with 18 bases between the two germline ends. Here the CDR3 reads CASNFFKRHNNEQFF. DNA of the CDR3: TGTGCCAGCAACTTTTTCAAGCGGCACAACAATGAGCAGTTCTTC.

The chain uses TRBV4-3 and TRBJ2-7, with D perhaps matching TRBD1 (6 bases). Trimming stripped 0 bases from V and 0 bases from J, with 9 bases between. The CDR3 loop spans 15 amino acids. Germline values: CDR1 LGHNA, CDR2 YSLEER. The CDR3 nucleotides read TGCGCCAGCAGCCAAGAACAGGGAGTCTCCTACGAGCAGTACTTC. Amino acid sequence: CASSQEQGVSYEQYF.

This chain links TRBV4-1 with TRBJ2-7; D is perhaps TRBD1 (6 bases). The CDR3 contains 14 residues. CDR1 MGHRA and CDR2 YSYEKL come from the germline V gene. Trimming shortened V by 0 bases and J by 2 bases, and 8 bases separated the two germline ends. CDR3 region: CASSQERTAYEQYF. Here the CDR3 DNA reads TGCGCCAGCAGCCAAGAAAGGACAGCCTACGAGCAGTACTTC.

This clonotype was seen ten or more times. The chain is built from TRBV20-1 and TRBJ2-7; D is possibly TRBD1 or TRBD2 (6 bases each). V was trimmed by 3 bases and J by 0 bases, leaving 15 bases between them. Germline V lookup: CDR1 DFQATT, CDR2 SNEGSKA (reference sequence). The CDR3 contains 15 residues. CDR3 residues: CSASDVGGHSYEQYF. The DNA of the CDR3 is TGCAGTGCTAGTGATGTCGGGGGCCACTCCTACGAGCAGTACTTC.

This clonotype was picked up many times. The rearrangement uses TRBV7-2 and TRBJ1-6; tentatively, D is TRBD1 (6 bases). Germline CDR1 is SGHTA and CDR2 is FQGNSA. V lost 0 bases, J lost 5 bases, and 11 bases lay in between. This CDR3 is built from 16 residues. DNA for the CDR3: TGTGCCAGCAGCTTAGCGTCCAGGGGAAATAATTCACCCCTCCACTTT. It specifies CASSLASRGNNSPLHF. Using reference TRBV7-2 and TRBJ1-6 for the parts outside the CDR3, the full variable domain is GAGVSQSPSNKVTEKGKDVELRCDPISGHTALYWYRQSLGQGLEFLIYFQGNSAPDKSGLPSDRFSAERTGGSVSTLTIQRTQQEDSAVYLCASSLASRGNNSPLHFGNGTRLTVT.

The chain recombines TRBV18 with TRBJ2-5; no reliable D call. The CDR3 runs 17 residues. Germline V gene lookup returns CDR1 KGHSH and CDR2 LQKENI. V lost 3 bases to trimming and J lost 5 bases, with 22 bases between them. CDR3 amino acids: CASSPDKGARAAETQYF. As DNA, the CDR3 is TGTGCCAGCTCACCCGACAAAGGTGCTCGGGCGGCGGAGACCCAGTACTTC.

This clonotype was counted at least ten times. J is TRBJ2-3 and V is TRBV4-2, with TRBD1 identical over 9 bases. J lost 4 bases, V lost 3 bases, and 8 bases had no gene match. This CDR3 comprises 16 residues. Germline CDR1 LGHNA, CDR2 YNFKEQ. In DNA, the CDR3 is TGTGCCAGCAGCCACTTGGGACAGGGTGGAGCAGATACGCAGTATTTT. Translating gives CASSHLGQGGADTQYF.

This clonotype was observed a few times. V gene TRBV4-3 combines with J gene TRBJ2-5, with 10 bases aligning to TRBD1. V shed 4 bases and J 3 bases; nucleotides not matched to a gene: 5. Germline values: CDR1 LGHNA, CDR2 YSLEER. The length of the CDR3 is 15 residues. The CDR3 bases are TGCGCCAGCAGCCGCTGGACAGGGGGAGAAGAGACCCAGTACTTC. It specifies CASSRWTGGEETQYF.

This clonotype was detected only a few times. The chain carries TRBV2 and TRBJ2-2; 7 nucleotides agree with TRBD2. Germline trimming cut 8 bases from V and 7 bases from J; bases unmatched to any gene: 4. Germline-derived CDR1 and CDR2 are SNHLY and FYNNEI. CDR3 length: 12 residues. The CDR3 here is CASELANGELFF. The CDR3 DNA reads TGTGCCAGCGAACTAGCGAACGGGGAGCTGTTTTTT. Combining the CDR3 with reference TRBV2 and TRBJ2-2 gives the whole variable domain EPEVTQTPSHQVTQMGQEVILRCVPISNHLYFYWYRQILGQKVEFLVSFYNNEISEKSEIFDDQFSVERPDGSNFTLKIRSTKLEDSAMYFCASELANGELFFGEGSRLTVL.

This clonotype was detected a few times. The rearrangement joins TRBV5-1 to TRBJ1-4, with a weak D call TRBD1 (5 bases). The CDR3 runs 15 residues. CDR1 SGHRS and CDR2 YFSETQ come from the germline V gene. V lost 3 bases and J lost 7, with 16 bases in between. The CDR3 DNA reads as TGCGCCAGCAGCTCAGAGGGGAAATCTGGTGAAAAACTGTTTTTT. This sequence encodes CASSSEGKSGEKLFF.

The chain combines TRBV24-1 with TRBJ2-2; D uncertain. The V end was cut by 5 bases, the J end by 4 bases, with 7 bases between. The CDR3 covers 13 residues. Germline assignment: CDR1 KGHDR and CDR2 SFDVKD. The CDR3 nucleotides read TGTGCCACCAGTGCCTTAGTCACCGGGGAGCTGTTTTTT. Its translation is CATSALVTGELFF.

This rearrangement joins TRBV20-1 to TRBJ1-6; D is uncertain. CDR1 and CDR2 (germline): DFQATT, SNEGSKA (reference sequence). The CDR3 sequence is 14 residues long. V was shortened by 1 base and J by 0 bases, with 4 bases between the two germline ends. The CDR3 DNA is TGCAGTGCTAGAGGAAACTCCTATAATTCACCCCTCCACTTT. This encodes CSARGNSYNSPLHF.

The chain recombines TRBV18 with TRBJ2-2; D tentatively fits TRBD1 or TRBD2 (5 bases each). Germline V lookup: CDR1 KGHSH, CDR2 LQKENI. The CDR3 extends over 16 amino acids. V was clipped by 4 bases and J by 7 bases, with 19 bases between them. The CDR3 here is CASSRAAGTGDGELFF. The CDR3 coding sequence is TGTGCCAGCTCACGCGCCGCAGGGACGGGCGACGGGGAGCTGTTTTTT.

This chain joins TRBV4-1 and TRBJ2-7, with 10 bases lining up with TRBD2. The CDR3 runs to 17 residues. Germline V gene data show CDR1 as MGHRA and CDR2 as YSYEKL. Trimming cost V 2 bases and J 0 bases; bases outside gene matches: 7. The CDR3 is CASSQLLAGASSYEQYF. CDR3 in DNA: TGCGCCAGCAGCCAACTTCTAGCGGGGGCCAGCTCCTACGAGCAGTACTTC.

CDR3 sequence (DNA): TGTGCCAGCAGTCGCCGGACAGGTTACAAAGAGACCCAGTACTTC. Translated, it gives CASSRRTGYKETQYF. The chain couples TRBV6-2 or TRBV6-3 to TRBJ2-5, with 7 nucleotides matching TRBD1. Germline CDR1 is MNHEY and CDR2 is SVGEGT. The CDR3 contains 15 residues. The ends lost 5 bases at V and 3 bases at J; junction bases unmatched: 9.

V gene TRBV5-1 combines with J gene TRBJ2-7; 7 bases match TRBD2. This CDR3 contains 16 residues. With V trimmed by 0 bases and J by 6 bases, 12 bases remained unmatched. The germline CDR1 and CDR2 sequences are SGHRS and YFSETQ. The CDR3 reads CASSLDTWTSSLEQYF. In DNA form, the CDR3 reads TGCGCCAGCAGCTTGGATACTTGGACTAGTTCCCTCGAGCAGTACTTC.

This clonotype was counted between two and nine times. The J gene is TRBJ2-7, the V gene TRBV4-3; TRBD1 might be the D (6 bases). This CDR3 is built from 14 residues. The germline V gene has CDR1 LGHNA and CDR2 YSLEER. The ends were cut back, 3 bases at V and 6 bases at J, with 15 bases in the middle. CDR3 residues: CASSHTLGRGEQYF. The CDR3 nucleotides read TGCGCCAGCAGCCACACCTTAGGCAGGGGCGAGCAGTACTTC.

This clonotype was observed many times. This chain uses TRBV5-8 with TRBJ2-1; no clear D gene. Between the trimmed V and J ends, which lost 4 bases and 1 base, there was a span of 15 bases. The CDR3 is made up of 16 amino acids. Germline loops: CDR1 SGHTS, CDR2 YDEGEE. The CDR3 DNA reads TGTGCCAGCAGCAAGGCCCGATCTAGGTCCTACAATGAGCAGTTCTTC. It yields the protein CASSKARSRSYNEQFF.

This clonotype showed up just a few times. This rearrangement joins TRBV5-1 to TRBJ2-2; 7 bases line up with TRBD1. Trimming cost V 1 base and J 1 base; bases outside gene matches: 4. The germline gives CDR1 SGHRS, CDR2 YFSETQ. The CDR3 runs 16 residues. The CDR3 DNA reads TGCGCCAGCAGCTTGACGGGACAGAAGAACACCGGGGAGCTGTTTTTT. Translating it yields CASSLTGQKNTGELFF.

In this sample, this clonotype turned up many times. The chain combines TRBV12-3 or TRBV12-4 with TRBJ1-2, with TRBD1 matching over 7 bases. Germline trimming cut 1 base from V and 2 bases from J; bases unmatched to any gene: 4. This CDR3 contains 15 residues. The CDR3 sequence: CASSLGQGVNYGYTF. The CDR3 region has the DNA TGTGCCAGCAGTTTAGGCCAGGGGGTGAACTATGGCTACACCTTC.

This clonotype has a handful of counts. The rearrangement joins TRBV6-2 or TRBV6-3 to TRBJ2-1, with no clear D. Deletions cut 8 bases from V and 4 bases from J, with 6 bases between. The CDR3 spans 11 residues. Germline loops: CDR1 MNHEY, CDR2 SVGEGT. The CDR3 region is CASGDYNEQFF. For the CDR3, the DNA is TGTGCCAGCGGGGATTACAATGAGCAGTTCTTC.

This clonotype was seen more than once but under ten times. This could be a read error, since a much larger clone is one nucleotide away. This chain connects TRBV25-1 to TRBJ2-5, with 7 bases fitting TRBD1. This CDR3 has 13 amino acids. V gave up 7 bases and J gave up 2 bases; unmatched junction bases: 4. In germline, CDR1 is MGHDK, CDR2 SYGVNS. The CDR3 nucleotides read TGTGCCAGCAACCGGGACAGACAAGAGACCCAGTACTTC. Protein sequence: CASNRDRQETQYF.

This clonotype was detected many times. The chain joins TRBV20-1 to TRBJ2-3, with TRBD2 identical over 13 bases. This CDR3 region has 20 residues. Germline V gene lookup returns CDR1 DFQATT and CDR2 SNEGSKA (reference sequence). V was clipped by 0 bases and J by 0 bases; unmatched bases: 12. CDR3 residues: CSARDLGLAGRWGSTDTQYF. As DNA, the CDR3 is TGCAGTGCTAGAGATCTGGGACTAGCGGGAAGGTGGGGTAGCACAGATACGCAGTATTTT.

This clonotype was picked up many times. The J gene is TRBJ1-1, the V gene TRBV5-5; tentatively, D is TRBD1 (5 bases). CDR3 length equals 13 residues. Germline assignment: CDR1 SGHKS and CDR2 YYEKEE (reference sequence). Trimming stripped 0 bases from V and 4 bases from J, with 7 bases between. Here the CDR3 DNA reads TGTGCCAGCAGCTTGGTGCAGGGCACTGAAGCTTTCTTT. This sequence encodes CASSLVQGTEAFF. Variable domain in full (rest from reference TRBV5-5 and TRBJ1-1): DAGVTQSPTHLIKTRGQQVTLRCSPISGHKSVSWYQQVLGQGPQFIFQYYEKEERGRGNFPDRFSARQFPNYSSELNVNALLLGDSALYLCASSLVQGTEAFFGQGTRLTVV.

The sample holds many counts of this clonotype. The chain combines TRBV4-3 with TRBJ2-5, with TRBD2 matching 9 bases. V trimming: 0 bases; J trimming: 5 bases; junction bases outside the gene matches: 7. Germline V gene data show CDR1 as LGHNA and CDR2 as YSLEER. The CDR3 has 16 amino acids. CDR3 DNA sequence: TGCGCCAGCAGCCAAGAAGGCGGGAGGGCGGGGGAGACCCAGTACTTC. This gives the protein CASSQEGGRAGETQYF.

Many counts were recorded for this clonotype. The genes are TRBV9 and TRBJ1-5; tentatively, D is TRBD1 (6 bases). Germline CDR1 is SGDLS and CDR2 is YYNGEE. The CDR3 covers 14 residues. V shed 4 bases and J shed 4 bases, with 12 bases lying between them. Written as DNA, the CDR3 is TGTGCCAGCAGCAATGGACAGACGAATCAGCCCCAGCATTTT. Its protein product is CASSNGQTNQPQHF. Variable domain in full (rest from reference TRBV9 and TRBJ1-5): DSGVTQTPKHLITATGQRVTLRCSPRSGDLSVYWYQQSLDQGLQFLIQYYNGEERAKGNILERFSAQQFPDLHSELNLSSLELGDSALYFCASSNGQTNQPQHFGDGTRLSIL.

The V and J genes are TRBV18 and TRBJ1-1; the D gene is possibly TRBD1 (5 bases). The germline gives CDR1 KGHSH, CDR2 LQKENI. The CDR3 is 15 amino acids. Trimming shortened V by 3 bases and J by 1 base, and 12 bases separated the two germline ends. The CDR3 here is CASSPQGTGNTEAFF. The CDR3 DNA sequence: TGTGCCAGCTCACCGCAGGGTACCGGGAACACTGAAGCTTTCTTT.

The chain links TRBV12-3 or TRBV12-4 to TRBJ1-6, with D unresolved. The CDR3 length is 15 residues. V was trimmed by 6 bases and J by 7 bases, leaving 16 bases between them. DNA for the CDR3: TGTGCCAGCAGGGCTGGGGAGGGAAAAAATTCACCCCTCCACTTT. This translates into CASRAGEGKNSPLHF.